This T cell receptor (beta chain) was sequenced for a study of cytomegalovirus exposure and HLA in healthy donors (dated by TCRdb to 2015 to 2018). Study-wide context: In an earlier analysis of under 600 of the donors, about 260 Gb of sequence data and 117 million unique TCR beta sequences from some 170 million T cells were reported. An early release that covered more than 550 HLA-typed donors contained about 300 gigabases of sequencing data and 65 million to 100 million unique TCR sequences. Of the roughly 390 genotyped donors, 75% to 85% were placed in the genetic ancestry cluster associated with self-reported Caucasian donors. The study was designed to test whether signatures of past pathogen exposure could be identified by cataloging public T cell receptors. The T cell repertoires of about 700 subjects were profiled by immunosequencing and related to cytomegalovirus serostatus. Besides the first cohort of roughly 660 subjects, a separate validation cohort made up of over 95 different subjects was used. High-throughput TCR immunosequencing, statistical association of individual TCRs with disease status, and machine learning were combined to predict cytomegalovirus infection status. A later analysis re-analyzed previously published TCR beta repertoires from approximately 700 donors and added high-resolution HLA genotyping to study TCR occurrence patterns. Rather than using new phenotypic data, the later analysis identified candidate immune exposures from TCR beta sequences and from how often those sequences occurred across donors. To decide whether each TCR beta V gene segment behaved as functional or pseudogenic, an earlier analysis of some 580 of the donors relied on high-throughput TCR beta sequencing. Donor age, sex, ethnicity and CMV serostatus were compiled alongside the repertoire data. A later genetic analysis took genome-wide SNP genotypes for about three fifths of the 666 donors and used that subset as a discovery cohort. All discovery cohort repertoires had been generated on a single sequencing platform. HLA typing included class I and class II loci at four-digit resolution. Typing coverage varied by locus: about 620-630 donors for A, B, C, DRB1 and DQB1; around 560 for DQA1; more than 600 for DPA1; more than 450 for DPB1. Five DR-DQ haplotypes were treated as single units for association and clustering because of strong linkage in the cohort. Among some 400 genotyped donors of the cohort, an average of approximately 220,000 unique TCR beta nucleotide sequences was sequenced per donor, of which roughly 17% were non-productive.

The method behind the library was the immunoSEQ multiplex PCR assay. A mixture of 60 forward primers for TCR Vbeta segments and 13 reverse primers for TCR Jbeta segments was used in the multiplex PCR. The CDR3 region of rearranged TCR beta genes was amplified from genomic DNA by a multiplex PCR assay. Amplified TCR beta libraries were sequenced as 87-base-pair reads on the Illumina HiSeq System. Under the source paper's analysis protocol: Across the 700 or so repertoires, a later analysis counted tens of millions of unique TCR beta chains, around 10 million of which were shared by at least two donors. Raw reads were error-corrected and collapsed into unique sequences by a nearest-neighbor algorithm in which closely related sequences were merged to remove PCR and sequencing errors. To assign V, D and J gene segments, CDR3 sequences were aligned to IMGT reference sequences. Each retained sequence needed at least a six-nucleotide match to both a V gene segment and a J gene segment. A rearrangement was called productive if the CDR3 had no stop codons and remained in frame with V and J, and every other rearrangement was called non-productive. CDR3 was defined according to IMGT convention as the region running from the second conserved V-encoded cysteine to the conserved J-encoded phenylalanine. Sequences without an unambiguous match to a single V gene segment were excluded from the earlier analysis of 587 of the donors. An earlier analysis of a few hundred of the donors called V segments functional above 56.7% productive rearrangements and segregating when the between-donor standard deviation exceeded 5%. A statistical classification framework was built to diagnose cytomegalovirus status from the catalog of TCR beta chain sequences. V and J gene assignment, in a later analysis, came from comparing TCR nucleotide sequences with IMGT/GENE-DB human TR gene sequences. In a later analysis, CDR3 sequences and most-parsimonious VDJ recombination scenarios were assigned using the TCRdist pipeline. In a later analysis, each TCR beta chain was defined by its CDR3 amino acid sequence together with its V-gene family, and reads lacking a unique V-gene family were excluded. In a later analysis, a few hundred highly shared, low-generation-probability nucleotide sequences were removed to address suspected cross-contamination and a sequencing artifact. For each public chain, a later analysis derived a clonal expansion index from normalized ranks of inferred template counts within each repertoire. In a later analysis, generation probabilities were computed using a VDJ recombination model fitted to out-of-frame rearrangements, and the results were checked against IGoR. A later analysis scored TCR-TCR, TCR-HLA and TCR-CMV co-occurrence with hypergeometric tests, applying a repertoire-size bias correction to TCR pairs. To estimate false discovery rates, a later analysis permuted the HLA or CMV assignments 20 times. In a later analysis, co-occurring TCRs were grouped using DBSCAN, and TCRdist sequence similarity was added for clustering within HLA-allele-positive subsets. Co-occurrence clustering excluded repertoires with fewer than 30,000 or more than 120,000 public chains, plus five with anomalous nucleotide sharing. TCRdb holds this immuneACCESS table with in-frame rearrangements only. Some clones are missing; in checked studies, unresolved V genes explain under half, and the rest has no known cause. Clonal size and the V and J genes are those of that table, whereas D and trimming came from the DNA. For this sample the table gives about 140,000 clones, of which about 80% were detected only once. About 2.2% of the sample comes from the top ten.

On this clone itself: Its target antigen remains unknown. Base qualities are missing; no much larger clone stands one base away.

On the study overall, not on this receptor specifically: A total of about 150 TCR beta chains were listed by the study as associated with cytomegalovirus. Because HLA typing was missing for some donors at each locus, association tests included only the typed subset. According to a later genetic analysis, donors in an Asian-associated ancestry cluster had fewer N-insertions in productive TCRs than the roughly 670-donor mean. In a later analysis, several top co-occurrence clusters were reported to appear linked to parvovirus B19, influenza, CMV and Epstein-Barr virus. Specific HLA alleles were associated with about 17,000 TCR beta sequences at a false discovery rate of 0.05 in a later analysis. Linkage disequilibrium might explain the correlated functional status among segregating V segments, but an unknown experimental factor could not be excluded. In a later analysis, HLA-associated TCR beta chains showed more clonal expansion and lower generation probabilities than non-associated chains that were equally common. A group of highly shared sequence variants was considered likely to be a technical artifact of the sequencing pipeline. For the cohort, immune exposure information was limited to CMV serostatus. A further reported finding was that TCR beta sequences accurately predicted the HLA-A and HLA-B alleles for most subjects in the first cohort. The cohort was sequenced for TCR beta chains only, and without alpha or paired-chain data the features that could be detected were limited. Approximately 16 rarely observed V segments, including chromosome 9 orphons, were excluded from the earlier analysis of about 610 of the donors because counts were too low. Cytomegalovirus status was reported to be diagnosed by the classifier with high specificity and sensitivity in both the original and validation cohorts. A later analysis found that most CMV-associated TCR beta chains appeared HLA-restricted, with HLA associations seemingly driven largely by CMV exposure. An earlier analysis of around 600 of the donors showed that most TCR beta V segments appeared in productive rearrangements either about 87% or about 30% of the time, which broadly matched IMGT annotations. Because the 87-base-pair reads could not distinguish some IMGT-functional V segments, including TRBV6-2 and TRBV6-3, those segments were excluded. Most TCR sequences were observed very rarely across donors, whereas some public TCRs were present in many individuals. The authors suggested that the approach could potentially be extended to other disease states and immunological phenotypes. Three of the identified cytomegalovirus-associated TCR beta chains were confirmed in vitro to be specific for cytomegalovirus antigens. According to a later analysis, TCR association rates differed among HLA loci, with DRB1 alleles showing the most associated TCRs and HLA-C alleles showing the fewest. Strong co-occurrence of HLA alleles, especially DR and DQ, made assigning TCR associations to individual alleles difficult. Sequencing depth was assumed to be roughly uniform across donors in the presence/absence analyses, though that assumption may not hold. V-gene and J-gene trimming of TCR beta chains was associated with a missense DCLRE1C variant in a later genetic analysis, and the association was replicated in an independent cohort.

Reading the germline V gene (reference sequence) gives CDR1 LNHDA and CDR2 SQIVND. From cysteine to phenylalanine, the CDR3 is 13 amino acids long. Only CDR3 DNA remains: 39 bases, in frame from the first base. V and J lose 7 bases and 6 bases, and a span of 13 bases separates them. In total, approximately 700 healthy bone marrow donors made up the cohort. All cohort members were sampled while nominally healthy, although unrecorded immune exposures were likely present. The donor tested CMV seropositive, placing the donor among the 250 to 300 seropositive members of the cohort. A peripheral blood sample was provided by each donor, and peripheral blood mononuclear cells were used for TCR beta sequencing. The Qiagen DNeasy Blood Extraction Kit was used to extract genomic DNA from the blood cell samples.

The rearrangement combines TRBV19 with TRBJ1-5, with the D gene not confidently named. This TCR derives from a woman aged 18-29 years in good health and CMV-seropositive. The sequencing input was PBMCs. The nucleotides are TGTGCCAGTAAGTCGGACTCGAGTCAGCCCCAGCATTTT. Its protein product is CASKSDSSQPQHF.